What follows are 12 T cell receptor beta chains derived from one specimen sequenced in a study of beta chain features in type 1 diabetes. The study, taken as a whole, reports: Moderate yet significant TCRB CDR3 shortening was seen in Type 1 diabetes patients in all four CD4+ subsets.

These receptors have no identified antigens. Expressed TCRB transcripts were sequenced because the entire RNA isolate underwent reverse transcription. Libraries were prepared by immunoSEQ multiplex PCR; TCRdb keeps only in-frame clonotypes and omits some of them. The sample yields roughly 150,000 clones, about 9% seen once. The sequenced sample consisted of central memory CD4+ T cells from blood. These receptor sequences come from a woman aged 18-30 years with type 1 diabetes.

This clone was recorded at least ten times. The rearrangement links TRBV11-2 to TRBJ2-5, with a weak D call TRBD1 (6 bases). V was pared by 5 bases and J by 2 bases, with 12 bases between. Germline V CDR1 and CDR2: SGHAT, FQNNGV. The CDR3 runs 14 residues. The CDR3 bases are TGTGCCAGCAGCCTTGGGACAACACAAGAGACCCAGTACTTC. Translating it yields CASSLGTTQETQYF.

This clone was observed a few times. This chain joins TRBV18 and TRBJ1-1; 10 bases align to TRBD1. This CDR3 contains 13 residues. The germline V gene encodes CDR1 KGHSH and CDR2 LQKENI. With 5 bases clipped from V and 4 bases from J, the junction kept 1 base outside the gene matches. CDR3: CASSGDRGTEAFF. DNA for the CDR3: TGTGCCAGCTCAGGGGACAGGGGCACTGAAGCTTTCTTT.

The rearrangement uses TRBV10-3 and TRBJ2-3, with D possibly called TRBD1 or TRBD2 (5 bases each). Germline V gene lookup returns CDR1 ENHRY and CDR2 SYGVKD. The V end was cut by 6 bases, the J end by 0 bases, with 10 bases between. This CDR3 spans 14 amino acids. The CDR3: CAIREGRSTDTQYF. The CDR3 nucleotides read TGTGCCATCAGAGAGGGGCGAAGCACAGATACGCAGTATTTT.

This clone was picked up a small number of times. This chain connects TRBV5-1 to TRBJ1-2; TRBD1 might be the D (6 bases). The length of the CDR3 is 14 residues. Looked up from germline, CDR1 is SGHRS and CDR2 is YFSETQ. Trimming stripped 5 bases from V and 6 bases from J, with 17 bases between. Here the CDR3 reads CASSSGGQGDGYTF. CDR3 DNA sequence: TGCGCCAGCAGTTCCGGGGGGCAGGGAGATGGCTACACCTTC.

V is TRBV9 and J is TRBJ2-5; D is possibly TRBD1 (5 bases). This CDR3 region has 13 residues. V lost 3 bases, J lost 7 bases, and 13 bases lay in between. Germline V gene lookup returns CDR1 SGDLS and CDR2 YYNGEE. CDR3 residues: CASSAQGWATQYF. The CDR3 coding sequence is TGTGCCAGCAGCGCCCAGGGTTGGGCGACCCAGTACTTC. Full variable domain (missing parts from reference TRBV9 and TRBJ2-5): DSGVTQTPKHLITATGQRVTLRCSPRSGDLSVYWYQQSLDQGLQFLIQYYNGEERAKGNILERFSAQQFPDLHSELNLSSLELGDSALYFCASSAQGWATQYFGPGTRLLVL.

This clone was seen a few times. The V gene is TRBV7-9, the J gene TRBJ2-5; D may be TRBD1 (6 bases). Germline lookup yields CDR1 SEHNR and CDR2 FQNEAQ (reference sequence). This CDR3 has 14 amino acids. V lost 4 bases and J 5 bases, leaving 14 bases between the germline ends. The CDR3: CASSSRQARETQYF. The CDR3 coding sequence is TGTGCCAGCAGCTCGAGACAGGCCAGGGAGACCCAGTACTTC.

The V gene is TRBV21-1, the J gene TRBJ2-5; TRBD1 reflects the table's D call only, with no check against the DNA. TRBV21-1 is classified as a pseudogene. This CDR3 spans 14 amino acids. Here the CDR3 reads CASETTGKKETQYF. In nucleotides, the CDR3 is TGTGCCAGCGAGACGACAGGGAAAAAAGAGACCCAGTACTTC.

The V and J genes are TRBV7-2 and TRBJ2-7, with D perhaps matching TRBD2 (6 bases). V gave up 4 bases and J gave up 5 bases, with 9 bases separating them. The germline gives CDR1 SGHTA, CDR2 FQGNSA. The CDR3 runs 12 residues. The CDR3 region is CASSSDYNEQYF. The CDR3 bases are TGTGCCAGCAGCTCGGACTACAACGAGCAGTACTTC. Using reference TRBV7-2 and TRBJ2-7 for the parts outside the CDR3, the full variable domain is GAGVSQSPSNKVTEKGKDVELRCDPISGHTALYWYRQSLGQGLEFLIYFQGNSAPDKSGLPSDRFSAERTGGSVSTLTIQRTQQEDSAVYLCASSSDYNEQYFGPGTRLTVT.

The CDR3 DNA follows: TGCAGCGTTGAAGGTAACGGGTTCTACACCTTC. This translates into CSVEGNGFYTF. The V call is TRBV29-1, the J call TRBJ1-2; D call uncertain. Germline V gene data show CDR1 as SQVTM and CDR2 as ANQGSEA. V was pared by 1 base and J by 10 bases, with 10 bases between. The CDR3 spans 11 residues.

This clone has a count of ten or more. DNA for the CDR3: TGTGCCAGCAGCTTCGTCGGGGGGGAGCAGTTCTTC. Its protein is CASSFVGGEQFF. This chain links TRBV7-2 with TRBJ2-1, with TRBD2 matching over 7 bases. Looked up from germline, CDR1 is SGHTA and CDR2 is FQGNSA. J lost 10 bases, V lost 3 bases, and 3 bases had no gene match. The CDR3 sequence is 12 residues long.

V usage is TRBV25-1 and J usage is TRBJ1-1, with 8 bases identical to TRBD1. This CDR3 has 13 amino acids. Per germline, CDR1 MGHDK and CDR2 SYGVNS. J was trimmed by 10 bases and V by 6 bases; bases with no gene match: 10. CDR3 sequence reads: CASRAGTGIGAFF. DNA of the CDR3: TGTGCCAGCAGAGCCGGGACAGGCATCGGAGCTTTCTTT.

This clone was detected a few times. V is TRBV5-4 and J is TRBJ2-7; 9 bases agree with TRBD1. The ends lost 4 bases at V and 3 bases at J; junction bases unmatched: 8. Germline V gene lookup returns CDR1 SGHNT and CDR2 YYREEE (reference sequence). CDR3 length: 15 residues. The DNA for the CDR3 is TGTGCCAGCAGCCTAGGGACAGGGCCTTACTACGAGCAGTACTTC. It is translated as CASSLGTGPYYEQYF.